These 2 T cell receptor beta chains share one sample of origin, sequenced in a study of Graves' ophthalmopathy and Graves' hyperthyroidism. Beta-chain TCR CDR3 regions were amplified from RNA transcripts. RT-PCR with HTBI primers came first, then second-round multiplex PCR. TCRdb reprocessed the multiplex PCR reads with MiXCR, giving one entry per CDR3 protein. The table lists about 1.2 million distinct CDR3 sequences, 35% to 40% of them singletons. Sequences were obtained from peripheral blood or thyroid tissue (not recorded which). The receptor source for this set is an adult man with Graves' hyperthyroidism.

This clonotype was seen many times. V and J are TRBV7-2 and TRBJ2-7; no clear D. V was trimmed by 4 bases and J by 0 bases, leaving 13 bases between them. In germline, CDR1 is SGHTA, CDR2 FQGNSA. This CDR3 region has 15 residues. The CDR3 nucleotides are TGTGCCAGCAGCTCCACAGTACTAAGCTCCTACGAGCAGTACTTC. This gives the protein CASSSTVLSSYEQYF.

This rearrangement joins TRBV30 to TRBJ2-5, with D possibly matching TRBD1 (6 bases). The V end was cut by 0 bases, the J end by 1 base, with 21 bases between. The germline gives CDR1 GTSNPN, CDR2 SVGIG (reference sequence). The CDR3 is 18 amino acids. CDR3 in amino acids: CAWSVPRIGGTTQETQYF. In DNA, the CDR3 is TGTGCCTGGAGTGTACCCCGTATAGGGGGTACGACCCAAGAGACCCAGTACTTC. The whole variable domain, remainder taken from reference TRBV30 and TRBJ2-5, is SQTIHQWPATLVQPVGSPLSLECTVEGTSNPNLYWYRQAAGRGLQLLFYSVGIGQISSEVPQNLSASRPQDRQFILSSKKLLLSDSGFYLCAWSVPRIGGTTQETQYFGPGTRLLVL.